Shown below are 7 T cell receptor beta chains from a single sample sequenced in a study of graft-versus-host responses after intestinal transplantation. Some clones are missing from TCRdb's copy, which holds only in-frame ones; the method was immunoSEQ multiplex PCR. The sample yields 20,000 to 30,000 clones, 83% seen once. This sample comprised PBMCs, obtained approximately 28 days after intestinal transplant. Receptor source: a human patient who received an intestinal transplant, so some T cells may come from the graft donor.

Remarks on this clone: Since the CDR3 does not end with the conserved phenylalanine or tryptophan, this likely comes from a read error. The DNA is omitted, as the CDR3 cannot be located on it reliably, and the CDR3 follows TCRdb's listing. V usage is TRBV6-1 and J usage is TRBJ2-3; TRBD2, the table's D call, lacks a check against the DNA. Per the germline V gene, CDR1 is MNHNS and CDR2 is SASEGT. The CDR3 adds up to 13 amino acids, both ends counted. This chain's CDR3 is CASSEIRREEPNV.

Details on this clone: Other nucleotide sequences in the sample specify the same CDR3. The chain combines TRBV2 with TRBJ2-5; 13 bases are a match to TRBD2. The CDR3 is 17 amino acids. Germline V gene sequence: CDR1 SNHLY, CDR2 FYNNEI. Losses at the gene ends were 4 bases for V and 5 bases for J; bases not matched to a gene: 10. In nucleotides, the CDR3 is TGTGCCAGCAGTGGTCTACTAGCGGGGGGGCCAGAGGAGACCCAGTACTTC. The encoded protein is CASSGLLAGGPEETQYF. The full variable domain, completed using reference TRBV2 and TRBJ2-5, is EPEVTQTPSHQVTQMGQEVILRCVPISNHLYFYWYRQILGQKVEFLVSFYNNEISEKSEIFDDQFSVERPDGSNFTLKIRSTKLEDSAMYFCASSGLLAGGPEETQYFGPGTRLLVL.

The chain couples TRBV6-1 to TRBJ1-4; 9 bases are a match to TRBD1. The germline V gene encodes CDR1 MNHNS and CDR2 SASEGT. The CDR3 is made up of 13 amino acids. V dropped 8 bases and J dropped 7; count of bases not matched to a gene: 5. The CDR3 DNA is TGTGCCAGCCTACAGGGGGCGAGTGAAAAACTGTTTTTT. Translated: CASLQGASEKLFF.

DNA for the CDR3: TGTGCCAGCAGCTTGGACCCGGGTTCCTACGAGCAGTACTTC. It translates to CASSLDPGSYEQYF. The rearrangement links TRBV5-5 to TRBJ2-7; D not resolved. CDR3 length equals 14 residues. The germline V gene encodes CDR1 SGHKS and CDR2 YYEKEE (reference sequence). Trimming pared 0 bases from V and 1 base from J, leaving 8 bases between.

This clone was observed once. The CDR3 spells CASSPGRDQPQHF. Written as DNA, the CDR3 is TGCGCCAGCAGCCCGGGTAGGGACCAGCCCCAGCATTTT. V and J are TRBV5-1 and TRBJ1-5; a weak D match, TRBD1 (5 bases). Trimming cost V 4 bases and J 7 bases, with 12 bases left between them. Germline V gives CDR1 SGHRS, CDR2 YFSETQ. The CDR3 totals 13 residues.

The V call is TRBV6-5, the J call TRBJ2-7, with unresolved D. The CDR3 length is 12 residues. The germline CDR1 and CDR2 sequences are MNHEY and SVGAGI. Trimming cost V 8 bases and J 1 base, with 9 bases left between them. The CDR3 DNA follows: TGTGCCAGCCACCAGGTTTCCTACGAGCAGTACTTC. Its protein is CASHQVSYEQYF.

This rearrangement joins TRBV19 to TRBJ2-7, with 9 bases aligning to TRBD1. V shed 4 bases and J 7 bases; nucleotides not matched to a gene: 8. Germline V gene data show CDR1 as LNHDA and CDR2 as SQIVND (reference sequence). The CDR3 loop spans 14 amino acids. Here the CDR3 DNA reads TGTGCCAGTAGTACACCGGGACAGGGAGGAGAGCAGTACTTC. Amino acids: CASSTPGQGGEQYF. The full variable domain, rest sourced from reference TRBV19 and TRBJ2-7, is DGGITQSPKYLFRKEGQNVTLSCEQNLNHDAMYWYRQDPGQGLRLIYYSQIVNDFQKGDIAEGYSVSREKKESFPLTVTSAQKNPTAFYLCASSTPGQGGEQYFGPGTRLTVT.